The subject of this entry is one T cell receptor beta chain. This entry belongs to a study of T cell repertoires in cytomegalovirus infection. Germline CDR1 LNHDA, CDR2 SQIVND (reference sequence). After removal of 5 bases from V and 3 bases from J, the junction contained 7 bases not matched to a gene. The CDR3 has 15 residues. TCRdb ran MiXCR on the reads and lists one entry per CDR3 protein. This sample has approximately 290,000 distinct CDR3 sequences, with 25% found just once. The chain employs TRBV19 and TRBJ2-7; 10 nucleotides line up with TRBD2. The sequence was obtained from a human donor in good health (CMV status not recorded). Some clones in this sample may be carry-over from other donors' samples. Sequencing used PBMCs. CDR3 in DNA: TGTGCCAGTAGTTCCGAGCCTAGCGGGGGCTACGAGCAGTACTTC. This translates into CASSSEPSGGYEQYF.